The rows below give T cell receptor beta chains drawn from one sample of a study of T-cell reconstitution after alpha-beta-depleted transplantation in children. TCRdb independently ran MiXCR on the PCR reads; one entry per CDR3 protein. The sample has 150,000 to 250,000 distinct CDR3 sequences, roughly 15% seen once; the top ten hold around 14%. The sequenced sample was PBMCs from the stem cell graft donor, obtained from the stem cell graft. The receptors come from a human donor who donated a stem cell graft to a child with acute lymphoblastic leukemia. Both conserved end residues are part of each CDR3. The order of the fields is CDR3 DNA, CDR3 protein, clone size, V gene, D gene, J gene. The D gene is left open where the match is weak. A clone size is listed for some rows: how often the clone was seen (once, few, many), or a class if it is expanded.

DNA: TGTGCCAGCAGCCAAACTAGCGGGAGGGCCCCTGGCAATGAGCAGTTCTTC
CDR3: CASSQTSGRAPGNEQFF
size: few
V: TRBV3-1
D: TRBD2
J: TRBJ2-1

DNA: TGTGCCAGCAGATCTCAGACAGGGGTCAGTGGCGAGCAGTACTTC
CDR3: CASRSQTGVSGEQYF
size: .
V: TRBV6-5
D: TRBD1
J: TRBJ2-7

DNA: TGTGCCACCAGTGACCCCGCAAGTGAGAGGACTACCAATGAGCAGTTCTTC
CDR3: CATSDPASERTTNEQFF
size: .
V: TRBV24-1
D: .
J: TRBJ2-1

DNA: TGTGCCAGCAGCGAATCGACTAGCAGTTTCTGGGATACGCAGTATTTT
CDR3: CASSESTSSFWDTQYF
size: .
V: TRBV5-4
D: TRBD2
J: TRBJ2-3

DNA: TGTGCCAGCAGCTCAGTTCTAGCGGGAGCTTTCTACGAGCAGTACTTC
CDR3: CASSSVLAGAFYEQYF
size: many
V: TRBV11-2
D: TRBD2
J: TRBJ2-7

DNA: TGTGCCAGCAGCTTAGACTCGCGGGAGGACTACGAGCAGTACTTC
CDR3: CASSLDSREDYEQYF
size: .
V: TRBV5-6
D: TRBD2
J: TRBJ2-7

DNA: TGTGCCAGCAGCTTTACCGTAGACACGGCGCGAACTGAAGCTTTCTTT
CDR3: CASSFTVDTARTEAFF
size: .
V: TRBV7-2
D: .
J: TRBJ1-1

DNA: TGTGCCAGCAGTTACCTACTAGCGGCCGAGCAGTACTTC
CDR3: CASSYLLAAEQYF
size: .
V: TRBV6-6
D: TRBD2
J: TRBJ2-7

DNA: TGCGCCAGCAGCGAGGGGACGGTAAACTATGGCTACACCTTC
CDR3: CASSEGTVNYGYTF
size: .
V: TRBV5-1
D: .
J: TRBJ1-2

DNA: TGCAGCGTTGAAGGAGGAGAATTAGGGGGCTACGAGCAGTACTTC
CDR3: CSVEGGELGGYEQYF
size: .
V: TRBV29-1
D: .
J: TRBJ2-7

DNA: TGTGCCAGCAGCTTGGGACAGGGGTCGAGCAATCAGCCCCAGCATTTT
CDR3: CASSLGQGSSNQPQHF
size: .
V: TRBV7-9
D: TRBD1
J: TRBJ1-5

DNA: TGTGCCAGCAGTCGGACTAGCGGGGCGAGCTCCTACAATGAGCAGTTCTTC
CDR3: CASSRTSGASSYNEQFF
size: many
V: TRBV6-1
D: TRBD2
J: TRBJ2-1

DNA: TGCGCCAGCAGCCCTTTAGTAGCGTCCAACGATGAGCAGTTCTTC
CDR3: CASSPLVASNDEQFF
size: few
V: TRBV5-1
D: .
J: TRBJ2-1

DNA: TGTGCCAGCAGCTCTGGACAGGGAGCTTTCTTT
CDR3: CASSSGQGAFF
size: many
V: TRBV12-3/TRBV12-4
D: TRBD1
J: TRBJ1-1

DNA: TGTGCCAGCAGTCCGGGGGGCATCACTGAAGCTTTCTTT
CDR3: CASSPGGITEAFF
size: once
V: TRBV28
D: .
J: TRBJ1-1

DNA: TGTGCCAGCGGCGGGGTCAATCAGCCCCAGCATTTT
CDR3: CASGGVNQPQHF
size: .
V: TRBV11-1
D: .
J: TRBJ1-5

DNA: TGTGCCAGCAGCTTAAGTGAGGGGGGGAAGACCCAGTACTTC
CDR3: CASSLSEGGKTQYF
size: .
V: TRBV7-9
D: .
J: TRBJ2-5

DNA: TGTGCCAGCATTCCCGGACAGGCACGAGCCTACGAGCAGTACTTC
CDR3: CASIPGQARAYEQYF
size: .
V: TRBV2
D: TRBD1
J: TRBJ2-7

DNA: TGTGCCAGCAGCCCTCGGGGTTCAGCTAACTATGGCTACACCTTC
CDR3: CASSPRGSANYGYTF
size: .
V: TRBV12-3/TRBV12-4
D: .
J: TRBJ1-2

DNA: TGCGCCAGCAGCTTGGCTAGTGTCACCGGGGAGCTGTTTTTT
CDR3: CASSLASVTGELFF
size: many
V: TRBV5-1
D: .
J: TRBJ2-2

DNA: TGCGCCAGCAGCTTGGCCCCACTTGGGGCAGACTCCTACGAGCAGTACTTC
CDR3: CASSLAPLGADSYEQYF
size: many
V: TRBV5-1
D: .
J: TRBJ2-7

DNA: TGCGCCAGCAGCCATCCAAATGGGGCGGGAACTCTCTACGAGCAGTACTTC
CDR3: CASSHPNGAGTLYEQYF
size: .
V: TRBV4-1
D: .
J: TRBJ2-7

DNA: TGTGCCAGCAGCTTTGAGGGCGGGAGGGGAGACAATGAGCAGTTCTTC
CDR3: CASSFEGGRGDNEQFF
size: many
V: TRBV7-9
D: TRBD2
J: TRBJ2-1

DNA: TGCGCCAGCAGCCCGCCGGGGAGTAAGTACGAGCAGTACTTC
CDR3: CASSPPGSKYEQYF
size: many
V: TRBV5-1
D: .
J: TRBJ2-7

DNA: TGCAGTGCTAGAGATACGGGGGGAGACCAGGGGGCGTGGGGTACTGAAGCTTTCTTT
CDR3: CSARDTGGDQGAWGTEAFF
size: .
V: TRBV20-1
D: TRBD1
J: TRBJ1-1

DNA: TGTGCCAGCAGCGATCCCGGGACAGGGGGGAGCACAGATACGCAGTATTTT
CDR3: CASSDPGTGGSTDTQYF
size: many
V: TRBV12-3/TRBV12-4
D: TRBD1
J: TRBJ2-3

DNA: TGTGCCAGCAGTTTAGGACTAGCGCTCACAGATACGCAGTATTTT
CDR3: CASSLGLALTDTQYF
size: .
V: TRBV12-3/TRBV12-4
D: TRBD2
J: TRBJ2-3

DNA: TGTGCCAGCAGCTTAATTTTGACCTCCACCCGGCATTTT
CDR3: CASSLILTSTRHF
size: few
V: TRBV5-5
D: .
J: TRBJ1-5

DNA: TGTGCCAGCAGCCCGCTAGCGGGGGTCCCTTACGAGCAGTACTTC
CDR3: CASSPLAGVPYEQYF
size: many
V: TRBV7-2
D: TRBD2
J: TRBJ2-7

DNA: TGTGCCAGCACCACGGAACAGATTCTGGATACGCAGTATTTT
CDR3: CASTTEQILDTQYF
size: many
V: TRBV27
D: .
J: TRBJ2-3

DNA: TGTGCCATCAGGGACACGAGTGGGAATCAGCCCCAGCATTTT
CDR3: CAIRDTSGNQPQHF
size: many
V: TRBV10-3
D: .
J: TRBJ1-5

DNA: TGCAGTGCTAGAGCACGTCGTGGAAGGGACTATGGCTACACCTTC
CDR3: CSARARRGRDYGYTF
size: few
V: TRBV20-1
D: .
J: TRBJ1-2

DNA: TGTGCCAGCAGTTTAACTGACTACAGGGGGGATCTCCACGAGCAGTACTTC
CDR3: CASSLTDYRGDLHEQYF
size: many
V: TRBV12-3/TRBV12-4
D: TRBD1
J: TRBJ2-7

DNA: TGTGCCAGCAGCTTAGGGACTTACTATGGCTACACCTTC
CDR3: CASSLGTYYGYTF
size: many
V: TRBV7-2
D: .
J: TRBJ1-2

DNA: TGTGCCAGCAGTTTGGTGACAGTCACTGAAGCTTTCTTT
CDR3: CASSLVTVTEAFF
size: many
V: TRBV12-3/TRBV12-4
D: .
J: TRBJ1-1

DNA: TGTGCCAGCAGCGCTGGACAGAACACCGGGGAGCTGTTTTTT
CDR3: CASSAGQNTGELFF
size: many
V: TRBV7-7
D: .
J: TRBJ2-2

DNA: TGTGCCAGCAGCCAAGAGGGGAAGACCCAGTACTTC
CDR3: CASSQEGKTQYF
size: many
V: TRBV3-1
D: .
J: TRBJ2-5

DNA: TGCGCCAGCAGCTTGCAATTACAGCCTAACTATGGCTACACCTTC
CDR3: CASSLQLQPNYGYTF
size: few
V: TRBV5-1
D: .
J: TRBJ1-2